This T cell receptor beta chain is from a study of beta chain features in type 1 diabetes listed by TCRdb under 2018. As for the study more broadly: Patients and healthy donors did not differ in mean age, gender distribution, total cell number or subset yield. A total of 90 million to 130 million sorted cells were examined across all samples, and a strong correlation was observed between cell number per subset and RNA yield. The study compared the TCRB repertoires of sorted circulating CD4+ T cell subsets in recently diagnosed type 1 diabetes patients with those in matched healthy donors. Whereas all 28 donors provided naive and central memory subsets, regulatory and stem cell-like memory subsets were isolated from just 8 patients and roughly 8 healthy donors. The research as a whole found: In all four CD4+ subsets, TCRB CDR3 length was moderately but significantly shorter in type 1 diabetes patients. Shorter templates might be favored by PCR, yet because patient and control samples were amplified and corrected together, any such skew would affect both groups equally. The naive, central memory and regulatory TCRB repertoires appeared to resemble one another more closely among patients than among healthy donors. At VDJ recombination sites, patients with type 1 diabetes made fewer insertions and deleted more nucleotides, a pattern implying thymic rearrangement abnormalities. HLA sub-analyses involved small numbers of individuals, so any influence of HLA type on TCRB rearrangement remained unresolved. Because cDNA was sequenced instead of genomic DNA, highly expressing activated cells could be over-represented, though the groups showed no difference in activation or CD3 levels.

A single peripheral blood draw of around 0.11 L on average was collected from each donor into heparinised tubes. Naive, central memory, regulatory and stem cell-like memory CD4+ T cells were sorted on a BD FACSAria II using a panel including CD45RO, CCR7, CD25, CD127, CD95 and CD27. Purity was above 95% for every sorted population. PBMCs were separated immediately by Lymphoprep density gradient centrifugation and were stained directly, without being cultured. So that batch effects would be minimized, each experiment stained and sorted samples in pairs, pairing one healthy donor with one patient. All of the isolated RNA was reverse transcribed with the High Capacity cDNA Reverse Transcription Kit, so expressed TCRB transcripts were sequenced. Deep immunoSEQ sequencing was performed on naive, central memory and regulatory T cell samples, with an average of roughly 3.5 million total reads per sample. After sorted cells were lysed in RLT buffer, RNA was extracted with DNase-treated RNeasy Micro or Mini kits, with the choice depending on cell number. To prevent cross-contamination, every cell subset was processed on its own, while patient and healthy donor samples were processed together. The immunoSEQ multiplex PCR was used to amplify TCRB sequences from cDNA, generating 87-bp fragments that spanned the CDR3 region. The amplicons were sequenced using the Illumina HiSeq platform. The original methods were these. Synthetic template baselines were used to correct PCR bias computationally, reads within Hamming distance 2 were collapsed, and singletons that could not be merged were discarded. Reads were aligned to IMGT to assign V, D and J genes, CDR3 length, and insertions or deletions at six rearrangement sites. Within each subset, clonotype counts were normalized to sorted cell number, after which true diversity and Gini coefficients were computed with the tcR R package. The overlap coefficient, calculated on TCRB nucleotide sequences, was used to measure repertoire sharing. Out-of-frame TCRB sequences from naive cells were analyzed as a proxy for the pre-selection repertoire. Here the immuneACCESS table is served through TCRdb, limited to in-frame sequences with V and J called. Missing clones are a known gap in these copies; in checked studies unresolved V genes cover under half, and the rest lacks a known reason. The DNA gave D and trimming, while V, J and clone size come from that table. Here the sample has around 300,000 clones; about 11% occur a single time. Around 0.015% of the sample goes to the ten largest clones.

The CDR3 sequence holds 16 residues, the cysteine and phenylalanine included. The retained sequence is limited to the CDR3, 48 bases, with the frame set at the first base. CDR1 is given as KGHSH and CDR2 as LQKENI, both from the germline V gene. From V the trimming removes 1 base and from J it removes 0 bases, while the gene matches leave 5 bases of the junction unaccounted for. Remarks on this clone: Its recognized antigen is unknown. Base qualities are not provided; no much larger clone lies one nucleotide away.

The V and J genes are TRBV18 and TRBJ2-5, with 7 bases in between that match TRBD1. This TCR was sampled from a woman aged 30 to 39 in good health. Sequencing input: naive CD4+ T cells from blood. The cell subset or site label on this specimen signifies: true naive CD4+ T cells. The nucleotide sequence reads TGTGCCAGCTCACCACGTCGGACAGGCTACCAAGAGACCCAGTACTTC. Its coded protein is CASSPRRTGYQETQYF.